The entry below describes one T cell receptor (beta chain). Its antigen remains unidentified. These data are taken from a study of cytomegalovirus exposure and HLA in healthy donors. Study-level findings and limits: An analysis was carried out at a later point. It showed that HLA-associated TCR beta chains were more clonally expanded than equally common non-associated chains.

Primers for the PCR totalled 60 Vbeta and 13 Jbeta. Sequencing used immunoSEQ multiplex PCR; TCRdb keeps in-frame clones, though not all of them. The repertoire includes about 150,000 clones, 60% to 85% of them detected once, and about 1.4% sits in the top ten. The CDR3 is made up of 14 amino acids. Trimming removed 2 bases at V and 4 bases at J, with 11 bases between. Germline-derived CDR1 and CDR2 are LNHDA and SQIVND (reference sequence). The chain combines TRBV19 with TRBJ1-2; perhaps TRBD1 as D (5 bases). The origin of this receptor is a woman between 35 and 50 years old in good health and CMV-seronegative. The specimen sequenced was PBMCs. This chain's CDR3 is CASSINTGGYGYTF. CDR3 coding DNA: TGTGCCAGTAGTATAAATACAGGTGGCTATGGCTACACCTTC.